One and the same sample provided the 13 T cell receptor beta chains below, sequenced in a study of cytomegalovirus exposure and HLA in healthy donors. Libraries were prepared by immunoSEQ multiplex PCR; TCRdb keeps only in-frame clonotypes and omits some of them. The sample records about 62,000 clones, approximately 95% being singletons. Input material: PBMCs. The receptors derive from a young woman in good health and CMV-seropositive.

This chain's CDR3 is CASSPGLLIVGELFF. DNA for the CDR3: TGTGCCAGCAGCCCGGGTCTCCTAATTGTCGGGGAGCTGTTTTTT. The rearrangement uses TRBV6-5 and TRBJ2-2, with unresolved D. V shed 6 bases and J shed 7 bases, with 18 bases lying between them. This CDR3 spans 15 amino acids. Germline V gene sequence: CDR1 MNHEY, CDR2 SVGAGI.

The chain employs TRBV12-5 and TRBJ2-1; 7 positions agree with TRBD2. This CDR3 contains 15 residues. V was clipped by 6 bases and J by 2 bases; unmatched bases: 7. Looked up from germline, CDR1 is LGHNT and CDR2 is FRNRAP. The CDR3: CASGSKRGPYNEQFF. In nucleotides, the CDR3 is TGTGCTAGTGGCTCAAAGCGGGGCCCCTACAATGAGCAGTTCTTC.

V usage is TRBV5-6 and J usage is TRBJ2-5, with D maybe TRBD2 (8 bases). V was cut by 1 base and J by 4 bases, with 20 bases left in between. The germline gives CDR1 SGHDT, CDR2 YYEEEE. The CDR3 extends over 17 amino acids. The CDR3 is CASSLLAGTQGGETQYF. The CDR3 bases are TGTGCCAGCAGCTTGCTAGCGGGCACCCAGGGGGGAGAGACCCAGTACTTC.

The J gene is TRBJ1-1, the V gene TRBV2, with D perhaps matching TRBD1 (5 bases). In germline, CDR1 is SNHLY, CDR2 FYNNEI. The CDR3 is 11 residues long. V lost 9 bases and J 9 bases, leaving 14 bases between the germline ends. CDR3 bases: TGTGCCAGTAATACAGGCCCTCAAGCTTTCTTT. Its translation: CASNTGPQAFF. Full variable domain (outside the CDR3, taken from reference TRBV2 and TRBJ1-1): EPEVTQTPSHQVTQMGQEVILRCVPISNHLYFYWYRQILGQKVEFLVSFYNNEISEKSEIFDDQFSVERPDGSNFTLKIRSTKLEDSAMYFCASNTGPQAFFGQGTRLTVV.

This clone has more than one count but fewer than ten. The chain carries TRBV10-1 and TRBJ2-1, with 12 bases matching TRBD2. The germline V gene encodes CDR1 WNHNN and CDR2 SYGVQD (reference sequence). The CDR3 sequence is 15 residues long. After removal of 4 bases from V and 4 bases from J, the junction contained 2 bases not matched to a gene. This CDR3 is CASSGGTSGYNEQFF. For the CDR3, the DNA is TGCGCCAGCAGTGGCGGGACTAGCGGGTACAATGAGCAGTTCTTC.

This rearrangement joins TRBV28 to TRBJ1-5; D is undetermined. Germline V CDR1 and CDR2: MDHEN, SYDVKM. The V end was cut by 7 bases, the J end by 5 bases, with 12 bases between. The CDR3 runs to 13 residues. The CDR3 loop is CASKVQAHQPQHF. CDR3 nucleotides: TGTGCCAGCAAGGTGCAGGCCCATCAGCCCCAGCATTTT.

The chain combines TRBV7-6 with TRBJ2-5; tentative D call: TRBD2 (6 bases). The germline CDR1 and CDR2 sequences are SGHVS and FNYEAQ. The CDR3 length is 14 residues. V shed 5 bases and J shed 5 bases, with 15 bases lying between them. CDR3 bases: TGTGCCAGCAGCCCCGAGGCCCGGGAGGAGACCCAGTACTTC. It is translated as CASSPEAREETQYF.

CDR3 nucleotides: TGTGCCAGCAGCGTAGGGGGAGGGACTAGCGGGGACATAAACCAAGAGACCCAGTACTTC. It codes for CASSVGGGTSGDINQETQYF. V usage is TRBV9 and J usage is TRBJ2-5; TRBD2 agrees at 13 bases. Trimming removed 0 bases from V and 0 bases from J; junction bases left unmatched: 11. CDR3 length: 20 amino acids. Germline CDR1 reads SGDLS; CDR2 reads YYNGEE.

The V call is TRBV28, the J call TRBJ1-1, with D maybe TRBD1 (6 bases). The CDR3 loop spans 14 amino acids. Trimming removed 5 bases from V and 0 bases from J, with 10 bases in between. CDR1 is MDHEN and CDR2 is SYDVKM in the germline V gene. The CDR3 loop reads CASSNRVVNTEAFF. The CDR3 nucleotides are TGTGCCAGCAGTAACAGGGTCGTGAACACTGAAGCTTTCTTT.

The V call is TRBV30, the J call TRBJ1-5, with TRBD1 matching over 8 bases. The germline CDR1 and CDR2 sequences are GTSNPN and SVGIG (reference sequence). The CDR3 runs 13 residues. Trimming took 6 bases from V and 6 from J; bases not matched to a gene: 7. This chain's CDR3 is CACTGGGGQPQHF. In nucleotides, the CDR3 is TGTGCCTGTACAGGGGGGGGAGGTCAGCCCCAGCATTTT.

V and J are TRBV29-1 and TRBJ2-1, with TRBD1 as a possible D gene (6 bases). Germline V gene sequence: CDR1 SQVTM, CDR2 ANQGSEA. This CDR3 is built from 14 residues. The germline V and J ends were trimmed by 4 bases and 3 bases, with 13 bases remaining between them. The CDR3 region has the DNA TGCAGCGTTGTATCTACAGGGAACTACAATGAGCAGTTCTTC. The encoded protein is CSVVSTGNYNEQFF.

The V call is TRBV30, the J call TRBJ2-7; the D gene is possibly TRBD2 (5 bases). Germline V CDR1 and CDR2: GTSNPN, SVGIG (reference sequence). V was clipped by 3 bases and J by 5 bases, with 14 bases between them. CDR3 length: 13 residues. Here the CDR3 reads CAWRKLASHEQYF. CDR3 DNA: TGTGCCTGGAGGAAGCTAGCTAGCCACGAGCAGTACTTC.

The chain recombines TRBV28 with TRBJ2-7, with D unclear. The CDR3 contains 12 residues. Germline lookup yields CDR1 MDHEN and CDR2 SYDVKM. V shed 4 bases and J shed 5 bases, with 9 bases lying between them. The CDR3 region is CASSSPVDEQYF. The CDR3 coding sequence is TGTGCCAGCAGTTCCCCAGTTGACGAGCAGTACTTC.